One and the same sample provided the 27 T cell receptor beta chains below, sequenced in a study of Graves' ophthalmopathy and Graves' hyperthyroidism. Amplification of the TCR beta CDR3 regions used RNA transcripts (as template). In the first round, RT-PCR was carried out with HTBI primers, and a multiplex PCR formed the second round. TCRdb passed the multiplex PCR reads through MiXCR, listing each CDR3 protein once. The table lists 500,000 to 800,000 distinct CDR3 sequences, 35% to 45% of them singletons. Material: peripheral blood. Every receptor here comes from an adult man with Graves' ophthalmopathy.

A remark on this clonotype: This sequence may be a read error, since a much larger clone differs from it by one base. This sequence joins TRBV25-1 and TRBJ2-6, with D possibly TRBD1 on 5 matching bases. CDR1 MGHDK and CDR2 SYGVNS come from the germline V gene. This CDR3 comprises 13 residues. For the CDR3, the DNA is TGTGCCAGCGTTGACTCTGGGGCCAACGCCCTGACTTTC. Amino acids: CASVDSGANALTF.

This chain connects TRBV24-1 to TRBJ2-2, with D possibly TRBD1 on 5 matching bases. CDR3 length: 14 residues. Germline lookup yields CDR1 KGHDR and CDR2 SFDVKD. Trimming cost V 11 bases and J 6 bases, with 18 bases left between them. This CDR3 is CASSFPRVPGELFF. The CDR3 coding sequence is TGTGCCAGCAGCTTCCCCAGGGTTCCCGGGGAGCTGTTTTTT.

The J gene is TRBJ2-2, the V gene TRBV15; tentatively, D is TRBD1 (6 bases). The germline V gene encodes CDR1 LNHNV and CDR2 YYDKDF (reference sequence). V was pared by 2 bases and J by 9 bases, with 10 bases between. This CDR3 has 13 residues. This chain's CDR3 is CATSRRRDRELFF. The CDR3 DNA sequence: TGTGCCACCAGCAGACGCCGGGACAGGGAGCTGTTTTTT.

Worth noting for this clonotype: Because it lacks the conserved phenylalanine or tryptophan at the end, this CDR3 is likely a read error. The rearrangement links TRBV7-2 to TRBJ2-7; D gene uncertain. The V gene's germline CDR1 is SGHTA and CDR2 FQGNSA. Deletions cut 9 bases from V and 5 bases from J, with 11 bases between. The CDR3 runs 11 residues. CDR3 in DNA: TGTGCCAGTAGTGAGAGCCACGAGCAGTACCTC. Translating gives CASSESHEQYL.

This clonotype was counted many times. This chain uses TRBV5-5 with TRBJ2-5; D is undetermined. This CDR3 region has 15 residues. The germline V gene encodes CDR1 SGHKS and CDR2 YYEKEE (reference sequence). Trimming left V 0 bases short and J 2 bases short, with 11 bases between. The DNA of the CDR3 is TGTGCCAGCAGCTTGGCTGGGGTGGGGCAAGAGACCCAGTACTTC. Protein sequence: CASSLAGVGQETQYF.

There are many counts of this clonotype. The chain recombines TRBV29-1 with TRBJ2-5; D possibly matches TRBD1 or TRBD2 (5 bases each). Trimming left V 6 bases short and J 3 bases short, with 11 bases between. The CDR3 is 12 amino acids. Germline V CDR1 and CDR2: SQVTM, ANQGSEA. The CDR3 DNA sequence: TGCAGCGTGAGGGGCTACAAAGAGACCCAGTACTTC. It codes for CSVRGYKETQYF.

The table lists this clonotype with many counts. Written as DNA, the CDR3 is TGTGCCAGCAGCCAACAGGGGTTTCACGAGCAGTACTTC. Translating it yields CASSQQGFHEQYF. The J gene is TRBJ2-7, the V gene TRBV7-6; 7 bases are a match to TRBD1. The CDR3 spans 13 residues. Germline loops: CDR1 SGHVS, CDR2 FNYEAQ. The J segment lost 5 bases and the V segment lost 5 bases, leaving 6 bases of the junction unmatched.

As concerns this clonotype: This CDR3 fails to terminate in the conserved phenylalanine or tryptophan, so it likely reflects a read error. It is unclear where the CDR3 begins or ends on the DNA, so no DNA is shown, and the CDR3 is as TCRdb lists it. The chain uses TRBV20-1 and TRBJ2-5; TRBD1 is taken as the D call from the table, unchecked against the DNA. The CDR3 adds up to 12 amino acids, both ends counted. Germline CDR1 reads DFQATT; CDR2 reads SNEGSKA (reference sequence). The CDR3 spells CSAAGTAETRPY.

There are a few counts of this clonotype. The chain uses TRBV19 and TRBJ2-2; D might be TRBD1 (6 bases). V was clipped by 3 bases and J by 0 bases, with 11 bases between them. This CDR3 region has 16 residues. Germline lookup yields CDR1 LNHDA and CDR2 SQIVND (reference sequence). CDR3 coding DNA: TGTGCCAGTAGTATTAGGACAGCCCCGAACACCGGGGAGCTGTTTTTT. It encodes CASSIRTAPNTGELFF.

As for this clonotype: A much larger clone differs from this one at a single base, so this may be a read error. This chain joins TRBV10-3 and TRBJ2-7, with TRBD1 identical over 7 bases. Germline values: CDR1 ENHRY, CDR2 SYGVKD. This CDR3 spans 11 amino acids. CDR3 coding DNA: TGTGTCAGCAGTACAGGGGACGAGCAGTACTTC. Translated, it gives CVSSTGDEQYF.

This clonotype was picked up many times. The CDR3 spells CASSSNRAINEKLFF. The CDR3, as DNA: TGTGCCAGCAGCTCAAACCGGGCCATTAATGAAAAACTGTTTTTT. This chain uses TRBV7-8 with TRBJ1-4; D not resolved. V lost 4 bases and J 4 bases, leaving 13 bases between the germline ends. Looked up from germline, CDR1 is SGHVS and CDR2 is FQNEAQ. The CDR3 runs to 15 residues.

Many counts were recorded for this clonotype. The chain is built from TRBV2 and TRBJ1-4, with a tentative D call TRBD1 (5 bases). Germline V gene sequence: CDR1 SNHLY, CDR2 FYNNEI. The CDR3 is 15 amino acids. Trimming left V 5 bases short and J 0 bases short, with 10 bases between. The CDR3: CASSRDGTTNEKLFF. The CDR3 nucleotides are TGTGCCAGCAGTCGGGACGGGACAACTAATGAAAAACTGTTTTTT.

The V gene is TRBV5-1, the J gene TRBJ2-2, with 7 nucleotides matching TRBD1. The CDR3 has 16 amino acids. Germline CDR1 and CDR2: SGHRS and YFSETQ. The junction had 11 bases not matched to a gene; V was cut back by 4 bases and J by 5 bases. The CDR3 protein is CASSQMGGQVTGELFF. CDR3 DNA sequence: TGCGCCAGCAGCCAAATGGGCGGACAGGTGACCGGGGAGCTGTTTTTT.

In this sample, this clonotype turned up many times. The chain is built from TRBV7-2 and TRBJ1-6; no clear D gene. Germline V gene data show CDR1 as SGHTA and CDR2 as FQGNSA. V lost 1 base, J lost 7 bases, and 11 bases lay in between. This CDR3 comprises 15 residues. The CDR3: CASSLGATGNSPLHF. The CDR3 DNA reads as TGTGCCAGCAGCTTAGGAGCGACGGGGAATTCACCCCTCCACTTT.

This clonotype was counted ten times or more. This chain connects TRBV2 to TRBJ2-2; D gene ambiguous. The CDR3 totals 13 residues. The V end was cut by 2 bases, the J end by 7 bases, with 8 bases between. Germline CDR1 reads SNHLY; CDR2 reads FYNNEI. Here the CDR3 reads CASSEYRVGELFF. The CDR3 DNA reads TGTGCCAGCAGTGAATATCGGGTCGGGGAGCTGTTTTTT.

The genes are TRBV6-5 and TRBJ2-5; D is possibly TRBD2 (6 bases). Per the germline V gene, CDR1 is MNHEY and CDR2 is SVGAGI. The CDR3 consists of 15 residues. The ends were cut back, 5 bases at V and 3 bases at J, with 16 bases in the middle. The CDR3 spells CASSIVGGAKETQYF. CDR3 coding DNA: TGTGCCAGCAGTATCGTTGGAGGGGCTAAAGAGACCCAGTACTTC.

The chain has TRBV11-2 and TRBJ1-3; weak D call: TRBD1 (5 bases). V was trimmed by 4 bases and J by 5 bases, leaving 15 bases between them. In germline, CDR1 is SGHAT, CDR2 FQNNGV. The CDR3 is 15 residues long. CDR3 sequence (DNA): TGTGCCAGCAGCTCCAAGGGGAGGGGCCGAAACACCATATATTTT. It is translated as CASSSKGRGRNTIYF.

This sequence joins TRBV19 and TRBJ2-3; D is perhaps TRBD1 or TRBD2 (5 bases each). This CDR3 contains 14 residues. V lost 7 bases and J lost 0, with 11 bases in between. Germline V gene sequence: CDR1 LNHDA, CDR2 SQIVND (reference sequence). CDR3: CASTQGPSTDTQYF. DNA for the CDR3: TGTGCCAGTACCCAGGGACCGAGCACAGATACGCAGTATTTT.

CDR3 in DNA: TGTGCCAGCACGTCTCAGCCAGAGGGAACTGAAGCTTTCTTT. It yields the protein CASTSQPEGTEAFF. The chain carries TRBV6-1 and TRBJ1-1; D uncertain. V was pared by 7 bases and J by 5 bases, with 17 bases between. This CDR3 contains 14 residues. CDR1 MNHNS and CDR2 SASEGT come from the germline V gene.

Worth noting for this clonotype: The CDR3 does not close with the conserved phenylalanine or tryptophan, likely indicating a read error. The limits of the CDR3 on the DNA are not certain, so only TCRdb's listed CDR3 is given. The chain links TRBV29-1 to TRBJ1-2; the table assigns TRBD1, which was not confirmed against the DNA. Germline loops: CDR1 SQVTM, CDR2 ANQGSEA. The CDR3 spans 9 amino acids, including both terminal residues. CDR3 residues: CSVERGRKG.

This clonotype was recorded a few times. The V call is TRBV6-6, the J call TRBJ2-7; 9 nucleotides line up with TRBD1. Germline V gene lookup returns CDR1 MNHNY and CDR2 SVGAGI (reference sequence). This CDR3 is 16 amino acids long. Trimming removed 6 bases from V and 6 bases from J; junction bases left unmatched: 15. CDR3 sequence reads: CASRSRPGQGIGEQYF. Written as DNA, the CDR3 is TGTGCCAGCAGATCCCGACCGGGACAGGGTATAGGCGAGCAGTACTTC.

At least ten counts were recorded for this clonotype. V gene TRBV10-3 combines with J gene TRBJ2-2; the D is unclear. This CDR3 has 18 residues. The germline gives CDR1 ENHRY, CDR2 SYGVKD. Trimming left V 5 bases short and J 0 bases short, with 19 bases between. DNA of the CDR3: TGTGCCATCAGTTCCAGTGGTACAGCCTTCGCGAACACCGGGGAGCTGTTTTTT. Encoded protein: CAISSSGTAFANTGELFF.

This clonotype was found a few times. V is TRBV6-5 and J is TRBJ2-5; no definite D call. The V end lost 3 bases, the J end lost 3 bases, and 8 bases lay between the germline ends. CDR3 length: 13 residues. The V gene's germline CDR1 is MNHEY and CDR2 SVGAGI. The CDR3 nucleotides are TGTGCCAGCAGTTATAGGCAGAAAGAGACCCAGTACTTC. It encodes CASSYRQKETQYF.

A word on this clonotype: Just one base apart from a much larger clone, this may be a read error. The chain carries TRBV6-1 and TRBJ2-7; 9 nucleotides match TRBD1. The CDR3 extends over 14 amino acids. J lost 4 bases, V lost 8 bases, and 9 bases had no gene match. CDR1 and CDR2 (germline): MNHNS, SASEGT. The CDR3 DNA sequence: TGTGCCAGCCTCCGAGGACAGGGGATGTACGAGCAGTACTTC. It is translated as CASLRGQGMYEQYF.

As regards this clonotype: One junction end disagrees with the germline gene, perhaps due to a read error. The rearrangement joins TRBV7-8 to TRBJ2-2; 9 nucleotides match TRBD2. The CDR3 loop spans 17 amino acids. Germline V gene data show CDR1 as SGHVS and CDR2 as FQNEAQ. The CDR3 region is CASSHYKRGAVTGELFF. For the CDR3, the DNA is TGCGCCAGCAGCCACTACAAGCGGGGGGCTGTCACCGGGGAGCTGTTTTTT.

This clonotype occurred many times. The CDR3 loop reads CASTSVYEQYF. The CDR3 DNA follows: TGTGCCAGCACAAGCGTGTACGAGCAGTACTTC. The genes are TRBV2 and TRBJ2-7; D not certain. The CDR3 is made up of 11 amino acids. Germline CDR1 and CDR2: SNHLY and FYNNEI. V lost 7 bases and J lost 4, with 8 bases in between.

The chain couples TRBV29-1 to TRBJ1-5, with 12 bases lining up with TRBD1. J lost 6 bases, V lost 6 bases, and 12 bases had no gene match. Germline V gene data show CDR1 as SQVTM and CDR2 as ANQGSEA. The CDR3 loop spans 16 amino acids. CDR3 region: CSVGTGGASSGQPQHF. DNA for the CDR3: TGCAGCGTGGGGACAGGGGGCGCCTCATCGGGTCAGCCCCAGCATTTT.